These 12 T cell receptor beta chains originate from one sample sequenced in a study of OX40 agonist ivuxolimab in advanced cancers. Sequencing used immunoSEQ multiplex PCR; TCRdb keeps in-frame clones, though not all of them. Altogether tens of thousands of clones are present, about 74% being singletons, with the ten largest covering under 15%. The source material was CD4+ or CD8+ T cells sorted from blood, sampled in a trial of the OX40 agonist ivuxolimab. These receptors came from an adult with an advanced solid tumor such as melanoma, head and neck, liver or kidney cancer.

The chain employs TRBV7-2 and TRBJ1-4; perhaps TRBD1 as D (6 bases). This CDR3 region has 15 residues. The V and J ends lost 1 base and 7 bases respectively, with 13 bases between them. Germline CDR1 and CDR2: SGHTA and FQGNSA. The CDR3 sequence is CASSLDPTGPEKLFF. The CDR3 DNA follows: TGTGCCAGCAGCTTAGACCCGACAGGTCCTGAAAAACTGTTTTTT. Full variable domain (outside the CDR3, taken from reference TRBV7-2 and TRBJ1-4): GAGVSQSPSNKVTEKGKDVELRCDPISGHTALYWYRQSLGQGLEFLIYFQGNSAPDKSGLPSDRFSAERTGGSVSTLTIQRTQQEDSAVYLCASSLDPTGPEKLFFGSGTQLSVL.

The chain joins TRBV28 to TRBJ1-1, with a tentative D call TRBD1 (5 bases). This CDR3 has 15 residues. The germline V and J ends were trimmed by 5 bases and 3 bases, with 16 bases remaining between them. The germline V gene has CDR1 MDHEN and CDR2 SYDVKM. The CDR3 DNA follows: TGTGCCAGCAGTCTCTCGGGACCCGGGGACACTGAAGCTTTCTTT. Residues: CASSLSGPGDTEAFF.

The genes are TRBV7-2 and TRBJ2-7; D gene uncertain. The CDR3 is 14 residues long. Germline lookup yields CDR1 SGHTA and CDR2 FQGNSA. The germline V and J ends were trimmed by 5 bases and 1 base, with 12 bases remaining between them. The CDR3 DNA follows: TGTGCCAGCAGCCCATTCGGTCCGTCCTACGAGCAGTACTTC. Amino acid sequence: CASSPFGPSYEQYF.

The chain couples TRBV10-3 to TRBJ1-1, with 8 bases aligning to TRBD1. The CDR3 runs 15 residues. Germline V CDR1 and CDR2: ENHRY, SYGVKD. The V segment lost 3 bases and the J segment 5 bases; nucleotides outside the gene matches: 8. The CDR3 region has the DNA TGTGCCATCAGTGAAGATACAGGGGGATATACTGAAGCTTTCTTT. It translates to CAISEDTGGYTEAFF.

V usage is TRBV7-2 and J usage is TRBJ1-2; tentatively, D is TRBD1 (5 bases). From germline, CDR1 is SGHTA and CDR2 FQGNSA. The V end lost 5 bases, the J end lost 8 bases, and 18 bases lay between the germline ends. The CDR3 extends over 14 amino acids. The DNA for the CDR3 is TGTGCCAGCAGCCGCGCAGCCGGGGCGGAAGGCTACACCTTC. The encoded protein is CASSRAAGAEGYTF.

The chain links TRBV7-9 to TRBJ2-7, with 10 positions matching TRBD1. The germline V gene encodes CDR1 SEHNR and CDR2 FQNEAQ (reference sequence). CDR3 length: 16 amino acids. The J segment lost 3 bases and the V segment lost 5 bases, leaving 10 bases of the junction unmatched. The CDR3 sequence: CASSGLGTGENYEQYF. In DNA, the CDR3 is TGTGCCAGCAGCGGGCTCGGGACAGGGGAGAACTACGAGCAGTACTTC.

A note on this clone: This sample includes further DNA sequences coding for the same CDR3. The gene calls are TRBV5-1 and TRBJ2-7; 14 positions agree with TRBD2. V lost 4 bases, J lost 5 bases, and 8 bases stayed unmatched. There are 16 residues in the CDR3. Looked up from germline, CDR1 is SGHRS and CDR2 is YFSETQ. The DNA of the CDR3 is TGCGCCAGCAGCCTGGGGGGACTAGCGGGAGTAGACGAGCAGTACTTC. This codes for CASSLGGLAGVDEQYF.

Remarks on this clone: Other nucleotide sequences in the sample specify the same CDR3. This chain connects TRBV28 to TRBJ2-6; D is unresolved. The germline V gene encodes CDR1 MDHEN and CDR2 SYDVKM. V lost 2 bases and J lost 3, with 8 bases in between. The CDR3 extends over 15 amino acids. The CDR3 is CASSLGASGANVLTF. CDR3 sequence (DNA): TGTGCCAGCAGTTTAGGAGCGAGTGGGGCCAACGTCCTGACTTTC.

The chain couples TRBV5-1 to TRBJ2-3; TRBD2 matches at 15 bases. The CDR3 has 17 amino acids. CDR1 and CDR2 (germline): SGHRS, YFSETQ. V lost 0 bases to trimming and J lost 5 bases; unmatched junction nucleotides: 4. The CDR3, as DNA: TGCGCCAGCAGCTTGGCCCTGGGACTAGCGGGAGGAGATACGCAGTATTTT. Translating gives CASSLALGLAGGDTQYF.

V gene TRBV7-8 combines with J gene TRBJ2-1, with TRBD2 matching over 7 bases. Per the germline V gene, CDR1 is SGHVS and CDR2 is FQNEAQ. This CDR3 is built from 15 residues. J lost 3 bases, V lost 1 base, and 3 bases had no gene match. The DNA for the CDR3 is TGTGCCAGCAGCTTAGAGGGCGGGGGCTACAATGAGCAGTTCTTC. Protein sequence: CASSLEGGGYNEQFF.

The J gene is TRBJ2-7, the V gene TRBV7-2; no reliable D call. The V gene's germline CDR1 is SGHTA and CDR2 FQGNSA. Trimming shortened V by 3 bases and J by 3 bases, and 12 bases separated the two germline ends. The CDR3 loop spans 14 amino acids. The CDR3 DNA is TGTGCCAGCAGCTTGGGTAGGTCCTTCTACGAGCAGTACTTC. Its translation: CASSLGRSFYEQYF. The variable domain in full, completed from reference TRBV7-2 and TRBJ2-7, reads GAGVSQSPSNKVTEKGKDVELRCDPISGHTALYWYRQSLGQGLEFLIYFQGNSAPDKSGLPSDRFSAERTGGSVSTLTIQRTQQEDSAVYLCASSLGRSFYEQYFGPGTRLTVT.

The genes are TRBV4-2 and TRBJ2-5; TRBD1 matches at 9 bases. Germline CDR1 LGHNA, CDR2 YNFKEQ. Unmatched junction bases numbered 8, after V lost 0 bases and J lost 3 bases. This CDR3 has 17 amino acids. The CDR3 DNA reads TGTGCCAGCAGCCAAGAGACGCGACAGGGGGTTAAAGAGACCCAGTACTTC. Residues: CASSQETRQGVKETQYF.